This T cell receptor (beta chain) was observed in a study of T cells expressing NK-cell markers. Generation of TCR beta cDNA was performed by 5'RACE template switching incorporating UMIs. With the 5' RACE reads reprocessed, TCRdb shows one record per CDR3 protein and no DNA. This table holds about 430,000 distinct CDR3 sequences. The germline gives CDR1 SGHTA, CDR2 FQGNSA. This CDR3 is built from 14 residues. The sequence was collected from a woman between 45 and 60 years old in good health. The chain is built from TRBV7-2 and TRBJ2-3; TCRdb lists TRBD1, though no DNA is available to test this call. Sequencing was carried out using blood T cells: a sorted CD56 or NKG2C T cell subset, CD4+ or CD8+ T cells, or bulk PBMC T cells (not recorded which). This CDR3 is CASSGTFSTDTQYF.